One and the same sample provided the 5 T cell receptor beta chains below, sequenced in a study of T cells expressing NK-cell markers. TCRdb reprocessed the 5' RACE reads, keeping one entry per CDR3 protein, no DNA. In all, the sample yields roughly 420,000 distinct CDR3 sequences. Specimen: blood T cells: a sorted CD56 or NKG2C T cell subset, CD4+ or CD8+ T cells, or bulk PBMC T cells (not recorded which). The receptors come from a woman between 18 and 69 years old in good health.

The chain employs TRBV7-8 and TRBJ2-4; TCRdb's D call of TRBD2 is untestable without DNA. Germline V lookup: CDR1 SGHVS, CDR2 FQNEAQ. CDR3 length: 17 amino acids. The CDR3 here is CASSSPSGQGWENIQYF.

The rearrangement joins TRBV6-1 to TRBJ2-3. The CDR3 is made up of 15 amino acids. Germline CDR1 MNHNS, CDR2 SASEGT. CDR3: CASSETLIRTDTQYF.

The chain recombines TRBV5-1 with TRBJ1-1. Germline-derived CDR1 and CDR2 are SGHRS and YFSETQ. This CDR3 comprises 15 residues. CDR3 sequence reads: CASSLSSQVNTEAFF.

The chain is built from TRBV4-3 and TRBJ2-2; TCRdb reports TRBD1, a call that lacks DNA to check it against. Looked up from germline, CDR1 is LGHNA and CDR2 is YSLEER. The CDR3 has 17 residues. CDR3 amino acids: CASSQDVVGPNTGELFF.

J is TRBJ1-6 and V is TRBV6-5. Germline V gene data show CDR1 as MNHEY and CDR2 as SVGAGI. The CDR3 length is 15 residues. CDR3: CASSSRTSYNSPLHF.